The 21 T cell receptor beta chains listed next were all sequenced from one sample in a study of blood T cell repertoires in COVID-19. Profiled with immunoSEQ multiplex PCR; TCRdb holds only in-frame clones, not every one. The sample gives 90,000 to 120,000 clones, about 90% of which show up once; less than 2.5% is in the top ten. The sequencing sample was made of peripheral blood. Every receptor here comes from a human donor in a cohort sampled during active COVID-19.

The J gene is TRBJ2-5, the V gene TRBV24-1; 8 nucleotides agree with TRBD1. V shed 3 bases, J shed 5 bases, and the junction held 7 bases outside the gene matches. There are 15 residues in the CDR3. CDR1 and CDR2 from the germline V gene are KGHDR and SFDVKD. The CDR3 region has the DNA TGTGCCACCAGTGATCCCACAGGGGGTGGGGAGACCCAGTACTTC. Protein: CATSDPTGGGETQYF.

The rearrangement links TRBV11-2 to TRBJ1-2; TRBD1 aligns across 9 bases. This CDR3 has 18 amino acids. The V and J ends lost 0 bases and 2 bases, in that order; junction bases with no gene match: 10. Germline V gene lookup returns CDR1 SGHAT and CDR2 FQNNGV. This CDR3 is CASSLDNPGQGINYGYTF. CDR3 bases: TGTGCCAGCAGCTTAGATAACCCGGGACAGGGAATCAACTATGGCTACACCTTC.

The V and J genes are TRBV29-1 and TRBJ1-2; maybe TRBD1 (5 bases). Germline values: CDR1 SQVTM, CDR2 ANQGSEA. This CDR3 has 16 amino acids. Trimming pared 0 bases from V and 6 bases from J, leaving 20 bases between. In DNA, the CDR3 is TGCAGCGTTGAAGATCACTCTTCTGGGGGGAGGGATGGCTACACCTTC. It translates to CSVEDHSSGGRDGYTF.

In this sample, this clone turned up once. CDR3 sequence (DNA): TGTGCCAGCAGCTTAGGTTTGGGAGGGAATAATTCACCCCTCCACTTT. It codes for CASSLGLGGNNSPLHF. The chain carries TRBV7-8 and TRBJ1-6; D unresolved. Trimming pared 1 base from V and 5 bases from J, leaving 12 bases between. This CDR3 has 16 residues. Per the germline V gene, CDR1 is SGHVS and CDR2 is FQNEAQ.

The genes are TRBV2 and TRBJ2-5, with 11 bases identical to TRBD2. Germline V gene sequence: CDR1 SNHLY, CDR2 FYNNEI. The length of the CDR3 is 15 residues. V lost 7 bases and J lost 1; bases outside the gene matches: 5. CDR3 amino acids: CASNRLAGTQETQYF. The CDR3 DNA reads TGTGCCAGCAACAGACTAGCGGGGACCCAAGAGACCCAGTACTTC.

The genes are TRBV28 and TRBJ1-2; D remains unclear. Germline V gene data show CDR1 as MDHEN and CDR2 as SYDVKM. Trimming took 7 bases from V and 4 from J, leaving 16 bases between them. The CDR3 is made up of 14 amino acids. The CDR3 DNA is TGTGCCAGCATGAGTGAGGGAGAAGGCTATGGCTACACCTTC. Its translation is CASMSEGEGYGYTF.

The V gene is TRBV7-3, the J gene TRBJ2-1; 7 bases line up with TRBD2. The CDR3 runs to 16 residues. Trimming took 5 bases from V and 4 from J; bases not matched to a gene: 11. The germline gives CDR1 SGHTA, CDR2 FQGTGA. This chain's CDR3 is CASSPGASGDYNEQFF. The CDR3, as DNA: TGTGCCAGCAGCCCTGGAGCTAGCGGAGATTACAATGAGCAGTTCTTC.

The chain links TRBV4-1 to TRBJ2-1; 9 nucleotides line up with TRBD2. This CDR3 has 15 amino acids. Trimming removed 3 bases from V and 8 bases from J; junction bases left unmatched: 8. Germline CDR1 reads MGHRA; CDR2 reads YSYEKL. CDR3 DNA sequence: TGCGCCAGCAGCCACCCCAGTAGCGGGAGAGATGAGCAGTTCTTC. It specifies CASSHPSSGRDEQFF.

The chain recombines TRBV5-6 with TRBJ2-1, with D tentatively TRBD1 (6 bases). Trimming took off 3 bases at V and 2 bases at J, with 9 bases between the two ends. Per the germline V gene, CDR1 is SGHDT and CDR2 is YYEEEE. This CDR3 spans 14 amino acids. CDR3: CASSSGTPYNEQFF. As DNA, the CDR3 is TGTGCCAGCAGCTCCGGGACACCCTACAATGAGCAGTTCTTC.

The chain employs TRBV30 and TRBJ2-7; 12 bases are a match to TRBD2. The V segment lost 0 bases and the J segment 2 bases; nucleotides outside the gene matches: 2. The CDR3 contains 15 residues. Germline CDR1 is GTSNPN and CDR2 is SVGIG (reference sequence). The chain's CDR3 is CAWSVLAGGTYEQYF. The CDR3 DNA is TGTGCCTGGAGTGTACTAGCGGGGGGAACCTACGAGCAGTACTTC. Drawing the rest from reference TRBV30 and TRBJ2-7, the complete variable domain is SQTIHQWPATLVQPVGSPLSLECTVEGTSNPNLYWYRQAAGRGLQLLFYSVGIGQISSEVPQNLSASRPQDRQFILSSKKLLLSDSGFYLCAWSVLAGGTYEQYFGPGTRLTVT.

The chain employs TRBV6-5 and TRBJ2-6, with D perhaps TRBD1 (6 bases). The CDR3 has 15 residues. The ends were cut back, 2 bases at V and 5 bases at J, with 10 bases in the middle. The V gene's germline CDR1 is MNHEY and CDR2 SVGAGI. The CDR3 region is CASSYEGVRANVLTF. The CDR3 DNA follows: TGTGCCAGCAGTTACGAGGGGGTTCGGGCCAACGTCCTGACTTTC.

The chain carries TRBV5-6 and TRBJ1-2; D perhaps matches TRBD1 (6 bases). The V and J ends lost 0 bases and 0 bases respectively, with 12 bases between them. CDR3 length: 16 residues. Germline loops: CDR1 SGHDT, CDR2 YYEEEE. CDR3 DNA: TGTGCCAGCAGCTTGGGAGGGCAGGGGTCTAACTATGGCTACACCTTC. It specifies CASSLGGQGSNYGYTF.

The V call is TRBV18, the J call TRBJ2-1; 7 nucleotides line up with TRBD1. This CDR3 contains 16 residues. The germline V gene has CDR1 KGHSH and CDR2 LQKENI. The J segment lost 0 bases and the V segment lost 5 bases, leaving 7 bases of the junction unmatched. CDR3 coding DNA: TGTGCCAGCTCAGGTTCACAGGGGAGCTCCTACAATGAGCAGTTCTTC. Translating gives CASSGSQGSSYNEQFF.

This chain uses TRBV11-3 with TRBJ2-1; no firm D call. V was clipped by 0 bases and J by 0 bases, with 12 bases between them. CDR1 and CDR2 (germline): SGHNT, YENEEA. This CDR3 is 17 amino acids long. The DNA for the CDR3 is TGTGCCAGCAGCTTAGACGGTACGCCTAGCTCCTACAATGAGCAGTTCTTC. The encoded protein is CASSLDGTPSSYNEQFF.

This chain uses TRBV19 with TRBJ1-5, with D possibly being TRBD1 (6 bases). Trimming stripped 7 bases from V and 4 bases from J, with 20 bases between. The CDR3 has 16 amino acids. Germline V CDR1 and CDR2: LNHDA, SQIVND (reference sequence). CDR3 region: CASTTRRAGVNQPQHF. CDR3 coding DNA: TGTGCCAGTACCACACGTCGGGCAGGGGTTAATCAGCCCCAGCATTTT. Full variable domain (outside the CDR3, taken from reference TRBV19 and TRBJ1-5): DGGITQSPKYLFRKEGQNVTLSCEQNLNHDAMYWYRQDPGQGLRLIYYSQIVNDFQKGDIAEGYSVSREKKESFPLTVTSAQKNPTAFYLCASTTRRAGVNQPQHFGDGTRLSIL.

This chain uses TRBV5-1 with TRBJ2-2; possibly TRBD1 for D (6 bases). The CDR3 covers 14 residues. In germline, CDR1 is SGHRS, CDR2 YFSETQ. The V end lost 4 bases, the J end lost 3 bases, and 10 bases lay between the germline ends. The CDR3 loop is CASSPYRDTGELFF. The CDR3, as DNA: TGCGCCAGCAGCCCTTACAGGGACACCGGGGAGCTGTTTTTT.

The gene calls are TRBV30 and TRBJ2-5; D is ambiguous. CDR1 and CDR2 (germline): GTSNPN, SVGIG (reference sequence). The CDR3 has 14 amino acids. V lost 0 bases and J lost 1, with 9 bases in between. The CDR3 DNA reads TGTGCCTGGAGTGTTTGGCCATCCCAAGAGACCCAGTACTTC. Translating it yields CAWSVWPSQETQYF.

The chain carries TRBV11-2 and TRBJ1-2; D unclear. The CDR3 is 14 residues long. Trimming cost V 1 base and J 8 bases, with 14 bases left between them. Germline V CDR1 and CDR2: SGHAT, FQNNGV. CDR3 region: CASSLAGSSRGYTF. CDR3 DNA sequence: TGTGCCAGCAGCTTAGCGGGGTCCTCTAGGGGCTACACCTTC.

The chain couples TRBV25-1 to TRBJ1-1, with 7 bases fitting TRBD1. V shed 5 bases, J shed 3 bases, and the junction held 9 bases outside the gene matches. The CDR3 is made up of 15 amino acids. CDR1 and CDR2 from the germline V gene are MGHDK and SYGVNS. CDR3 sequence reads: CASSTRGQGDTEAFF. The CDR3 nucleotides read TGTGCCAGCAGTACCCGCGGGCAGGGGGACACTGAAGCTTTCTTT.

This clone was detected only once. The chain is built from TRBV5-6 and TRBJ2-2, with D possibly being TRBD1 (7 bases). Germline CDR1 SGHDT, CDR2 YYEEEE. V lost 5 bases and J 4 bases, leaving 18 bases between the germline ends. This CDR3 has 16 amino acids. The CDR3 sequence is CASRFDAGGSTGELFF. CDR3 sequence (DNA): TGTGCCAGCAGATTCGATGCAGGGGGGAGCACCGGGGAGCTGTTTTTT.

The V and J genes are TRBV9 and TRBJ2-5, with D perhaps TRBD2 (5 bases). Germline V CDR1 and CDR2: SGDLS, YYNGEE. The length of the CDR3 is 13 residues. V lost 1 base and J 7 bases, leaving 11 bases between the germline ends. This CDR3 is CASSVSGLGTQYF. The DNA for the CDR3 is TGTGCCAGCAGCGTATCGGGGTTGGGGACCCAGTACTTC.